This T cell receptor beta chain appears in the sequencing data of a study of spatial heterogeneity in lung cancer. Looking at the study overall: Tumor-region counts of TCR transcripts tracked strongly with a T cell module score from matched bulk RNA-seq. Study-wide findings and caveats: Mutation tallies in tumors tracked expanded intratumoral alpha and beta TCR counts. Of the expanded TCRs, ubiquitous and regional counts tracked the counts of ubiquitous and regional nonsynonymous mutations, respectively.

With regard to this clonotype: The antigen is not known. This beta chain lies outside the target of a library built for alpha chains; its clone size means little.

Time point defined: sample taken at primary tumor resection. Each CDR3 protein gets one entry after TCRdb re-called the 5' RACE reads with MiXCR. The data hold about 9,800 distinct CDR3 sequences, with roughly 51% observed a single time. The CDR3 consists of 12 residues. Germline assignment: CDR1 GTSNPN and CDR2 SVGIG (reference sequence). V lost 2 bases and J lost 10, with 12 bases in between. The origin of this receptor is a female donor with early-stage non-small cell lung cancer. This sample comprised lung tumor tissue, obtained at surgery. The chain joins TRBV30 to TRBJ2-1; possibly TRBD1 for D (5 bases). The CDR3: CAWSFGQGEQFF. DNA for the CDR3: TGTGCCTGGAGTTTCGGTCAGGGCGAGCAGTTCTTC.